These T cell receptor beta chains were read from a single sample in a study of graft-versus-host responses after intestinal transplantation. Clones were sequenced by immunoSEQ multiplex PCR, and TCRdb holds only the in-frame ones, with some missing. Seen here are about 14,000 clones, over 85% observed once, and the top ten hold roughly 0.7%. This sample comprised PBMCs, obtained 9 days after transplant. All receptors come from a human patient who received an intestinal transplant, so some T cells may come from the graft donor. Both conserved end residues are part of each CDR3. D genes are given only for firm matches. Expanded clones get a size class; other rows say once, few or many, or leave the size out.

>.|TRBD2|TRBV19|TRBJ2-1
TGTGCCAGTAGCCCCCGACTAGCGTGGAATGAGCAGTTCTTC
CASSPRLAWNEQFF
>.|TRBD1|TRBV6-5|TRBJ1-5
TGTGCCAGCAGTTATTTGGCAGGGGGTCAGCCCCAGCATTTT
CASSYLAGGQPQHF
>.|TRBD1|TRBV5-1|TRBJ2-1
TGCGCCAGCAGCGTACGACAGGGGGCGAGCAATGAGCAGTTCTTC
CASSVRQGASNEQFF
>.|TRBD2|TRBV7-3|TRBJ2-3
TGTGCCAGCAGCTTAGCGGGAGGGGCAGATACGCAGTATTTT
CASSLAGGADTQYF
>.|.|TRBV5-5|TRBJ1-2
TGTGCCAGCACCCACACACGACAGAACTATGGCTACACCTTC
CASTHTRQNYGYTF
>.|TRBD2|TRBV28|TRBJ2-1
TGTGCCAGCAGACTAGGACTAGGCGGTTCCTACAATGAGCAGTTCTTC
CASRLGLGGSYNEQFF
>once|.|TRBV29-1|TRBJ1-1
TGCAGCGTTCGAGCGGGGACGGGTGAAGCTTTCTTT
CSVRAGTGEAFF
>.|TRBD1|TRBV28|TRBJ1-1
TGTGCCAGTAACGAATGGGACAGGGACACTGAAGCTTTCTTT
CASNEWDRDTEAFF
>.|.|TRBV27|TRBJ1-1
TGTGCCAGCAGTTTATCATCAGGAAGCGGCACTGAAGCTTTCTTT
CASSLSSGSGTEAFF
>.|.|TRBV25-1|TRBJ2-7
TGTGCCAGCAGTGAATCGTTCTACGAGCAGTACTTC
CASSESFYEQYF
>.|.|TRBV2|TRBJ2-7
TGTGCCAGCAGTGAGGGAGTCCGTTTTCACGAGCAGTACTTC
CASSEGVRFHEQYF
>.|TRBD1|TRBV27|TRBJ2-7
TGTGCCAGCAGTTGGACAGGGGGCCCGACCTACGAGCAGTACTTC
CASSWTGGPTYEQYF
>.|TRBD1|TRBV9|TRBJ2-7
TGTGCCAGCAGCCCGCGGACAGGGGGATTCTACGAGCAGTACTTC
CASSPRTGGFYEQYF
>.|.|TRBV6-5|TRBJ2-5
TGTGCCAGCAGTGGGTCGGGGCAGGGGGGAGAGACCCAGTACTTC
CASSGSGQGGETQYF
>.|.|TRBV11-3|TRBJ2-1
TGTGCCAGCAGCGTGGGCGGTCCCTACAATGAGCAGTTCTTC
CASSVGGPYNEQFF
>.|.|TRBV7-8|TRBJ2-7
TGTGCCAGCAGCTTAGGGGCCTACGAGCAGTACTTC
CASSLGAYEQYF
>.|.|TRBV14|TRBJ2-6
TGTGCCAGCAGCCGCCTGGGACGTCACTCTGGGGCCAACGTCCTGACTTTC
CASSRLGRHSGANVLTF
>.|TRBD1|TRBV27|TRBJ1-2
TGTGCCAGCAGTTTGTCTCCCGGGACAGGGAACTATGGCTACACCTTC
CASSLSPGTGNYGYTF
>.|.|TRBV14|TRBJ1-1
TGTGCCAGCAGCCAAGATCTAGGCCAGTTCATGAACACTGAAGCTTTCTTT
CASSQDLGQFMNTEAFF
>once|TRBD1|TRBV19|TRBJ2-7
TGTGCCAGCGGACAGGGGGTAGGATACGAGCAGTACTTC
CASGQGVGYEQYF
>.|.|TRBV20-1|TRBJ2-1
TGCAGTGCTAGAGTACAGGGAAGGAGGTTCTTC
CSARVQGRRFF
>.|TRBD1|TRBV5-4|TRBJ2-5
TGTGCCAGCAGCTTCGGGACAGGGAAAGAGACCCAGTACTTC
CASSFGTGKETQYF
>.|.|TRBV27|TRBJ1-5
TGTGCCAGCAGTTTTAAGGAGTTTCAGCCCCAGCATTTT
CASSFKEFQPQHF
>once|.|TRBV5-1|TRBJ1-3
TGCGCCAGCAGCCCCGCTTTGGCAGGGACTGGAAACACCATATATTTT
CASSPALAGTGNTIYF
>.|.|TRBV2|TRBJ2-1
TGTGCCAGCAGTGAAGGTTACCTTGAGCAGTTCTTC
CASSEGYLEQFF
>.|TRBD1|TRBV5-4|TRBJ1-4
TGTGCCAGCAGCATGAGGGACAGAGCGAATGAAAAACTGTTTTTT
CASSMRDRANEKLFF
>.|TRBD1|TRBV6-1|TRBJ2-1
TGTGCCAGCTCTCCCGGGACAGGGGGCATGAATGAGCAGTTCTTC
CASSPGTGGMNEQFF
>once|.|TRBV6-5|TRBJ2-6
TGTGCCAGCAGTTACACCTCCTCTGGGGCCAACGTCCTGACTTTC
CASSYTSSGANVLTF
>.|.|TRBV19|TRBJ1-3
TGTGCCAGTAGTATGGAGAGGGGATCAGGAAACACCATATATTTT
CASSMERGSGNTIYF
>.|TRBD1|TRBV7-9|TRBJ1-2
TGTGCCAGCAGCAATCGGGGGGGGACAGACTATGGCTACACCTTC
CASSNRGGTDYGYTF
>.|.|TRBV4-1|TRBJ2-7
TGCGCCAGTTCCGGACAAGCCTACGAGCAGTACTTC
CASSGQAYEQYF
>.|.|TRBV21-1|TRBJ2-2
TGTGCCAGCAGCCGGCGGTGGGCGGGAACCGGGGAGCTGTTTTTT
CASSRRWAGTGELFF
>.|.|TRBV4-1|TRBJ1-3
TGCGCCAGCAGCCAAGAGGGGCTAGGGGCCGGGGGTGGAAACACCATATATTTT
CASSQEGLGAGGGNTIYF
>once|TRBD2|TRBV6-1|TRBJ2-7
TGTGCCTCCAGCGGGGGATCCTACGAGCAGTACTTC
CASSGGSYEQYF
>.|.|TRBV21-1|TRBJ2-5
TGTGCCAGCAGCAAAGGGACTAGCGGGAGGGAGACCCAGTACTTC
CASSKGTSGRETQYF
>.|.|TRBV14|TRBJ2-1
TGTGCCAGCAGCCAAGACCACGTCAGCCACGGCTCCTACAATGAGCAGTTCTTC
CASSQDHVSHGSYNEQFF
>.|TRBD1|TRBV13|TRBJ2-3
TGTGCCAGCAGTCAACTCCTAGAGGGGGCGGCAGATACGCAGTATTTT
CASSQLLEGAADTQYF
>.|.|TRBV6-5|TRBJ2-7
TGTGCCACAAAAGGAGGAGGCAGGATATATTGGGAGCAGTACTTC
CATKGGGRIYWEQYF
>few|TRBD1|TRBV7-9|TRBJ1-2
TGTGCCAGCAGCTTCGCCGGACAGGAGAGGACCTATGGCTACACCTTC
CASSFAGQERTYGYTF
>.|.|TRBV7-8|TRBJ1-5
TGTGCCAGCAGCTTGAGCAGGGGAAGCAATCAGCCCCAGCATTTT
CASSLSRGSNQPQHF